This T cell receptor beta chain was sequenced for a study of blood T cell repertoires in COVID-19. For the study at large: Donors in the United States, Italy and Spain gave samples during acute or convalescent COVID-19. Nucleic acid was either cDNA or gDNA, and it came from T cells, B-cell-depleted T cells, or PBMCs.

In the source study's methods: Reference gene primers were amplified, and this amplification served to estimate nucleated cell counts. Sequenced by immunoSEQ multiplex PCR; TCRdb stores in-frame clones only, minus some. V, J and clone size are those of that table, while D and trimming were read from the DNA. This table has 450,000 or so clones, around 89% appearing once. V was cut by 6 bases and J by 1 base, with 10 bases left in between. Per the germline V gene, CDR1 is MNHEY and CDR2 is SMNVEV (reference sequence). The CDR3 sequence is 13 residues long. Sequenced input: peripheral blood. This TCR derives from a middle-aged woman with COVID-19, enrolled during active disease. The rearrangement links TRBV27 to TRBJ2-7; the D gene is possibly TRBD2 (6 bases). This chain's CDR3 is CASSSGVSYEQYF. The CDR3 DNA follows: TGTGCCAGCAGCTCGGGGGTATCCTACGAGCAGTACTTC.